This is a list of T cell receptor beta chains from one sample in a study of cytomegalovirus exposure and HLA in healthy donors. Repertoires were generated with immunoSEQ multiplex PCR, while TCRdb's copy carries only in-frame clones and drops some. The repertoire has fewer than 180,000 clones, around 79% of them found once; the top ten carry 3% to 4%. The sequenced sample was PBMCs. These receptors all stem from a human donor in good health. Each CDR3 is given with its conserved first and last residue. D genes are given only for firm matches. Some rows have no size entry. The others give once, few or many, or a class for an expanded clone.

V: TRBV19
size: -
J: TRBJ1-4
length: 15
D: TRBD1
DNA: TGTGCCAGTAGTCAAACAGGGGGCTTTAATGAAAAACTGTTTTTT
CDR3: CASSQTGGFNEKLFF

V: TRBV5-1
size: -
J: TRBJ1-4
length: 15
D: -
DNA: TGCGCCAGCAGCGAAGAAGGCAGTCGGGTTGAAAAACTGTTTTTT
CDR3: CASSEEGSRVEKLFF

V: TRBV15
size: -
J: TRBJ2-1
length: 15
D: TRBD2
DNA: TGTGCCACCAGCACGCGGGACTACTCCTACAATGAGCAGTTCTTC
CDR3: CATSTRDYSYNEQFF

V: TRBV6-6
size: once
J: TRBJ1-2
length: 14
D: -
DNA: TGTGCCAGCAGTTACTATTCCGGAGACTATGGCTACACCTTC
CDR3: CASSYYSGDYGYTF

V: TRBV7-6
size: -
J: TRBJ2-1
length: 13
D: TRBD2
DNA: TGTGCCAGCAGCCCCCTAGCGGGCAATGAGCAGTTCTTC
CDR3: CASSPLAGNEQFF

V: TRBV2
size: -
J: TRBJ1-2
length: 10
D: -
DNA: TGTGCCAGCAGTGAAAGGGGGACGACCTTC
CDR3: CASSERGTTF

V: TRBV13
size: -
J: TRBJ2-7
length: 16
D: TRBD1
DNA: TGTGCCAGCAGCCATAGAGGGACAGGGATATCGGGCGAGCAGTACTTC
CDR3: CASSHRGTGISGEQYF

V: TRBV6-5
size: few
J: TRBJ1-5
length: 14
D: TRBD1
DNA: TGTGCCAGCAGCCGGACAGGACCGAATCAGCCCCAGCATTTT
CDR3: CASSRTGPNQPQHF

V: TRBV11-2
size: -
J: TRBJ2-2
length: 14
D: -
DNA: TGTGCCAGCAGCCCCACCGGGGGAGTAGGGGAGCTGTTTTTT
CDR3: CASSPTGGVGELFF

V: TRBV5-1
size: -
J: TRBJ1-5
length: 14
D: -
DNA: TGCGCCAGCAGCTGGACAGTAAGCAATCAGCCCCAGCATTTT
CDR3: CASSWTVSNQPQHF

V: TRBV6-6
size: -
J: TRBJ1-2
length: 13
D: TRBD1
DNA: TGTGCCAGCAGTTCGGGACAGGGACTTGGCTACACCTTC
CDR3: CASSSGQGLGYTF